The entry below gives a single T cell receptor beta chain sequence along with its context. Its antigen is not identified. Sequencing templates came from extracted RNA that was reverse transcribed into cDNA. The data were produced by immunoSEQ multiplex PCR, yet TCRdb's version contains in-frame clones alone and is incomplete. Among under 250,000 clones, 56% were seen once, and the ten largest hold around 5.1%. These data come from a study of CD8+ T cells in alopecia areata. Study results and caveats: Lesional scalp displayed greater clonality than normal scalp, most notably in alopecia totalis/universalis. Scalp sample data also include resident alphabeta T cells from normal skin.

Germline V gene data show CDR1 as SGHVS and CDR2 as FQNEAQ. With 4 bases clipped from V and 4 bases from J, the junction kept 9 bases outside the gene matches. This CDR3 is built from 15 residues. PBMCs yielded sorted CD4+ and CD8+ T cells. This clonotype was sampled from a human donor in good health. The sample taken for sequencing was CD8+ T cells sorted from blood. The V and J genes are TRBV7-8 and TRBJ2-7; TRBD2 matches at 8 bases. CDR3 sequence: CASSSVGGAGYEQYF. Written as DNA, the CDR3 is TGTGCCAGCAGCTCGGTCGGGGGGGCCGGGTACGAGCAGTACTTC.